Shown below are 20 T cell receptor beta chains from a single sample sequenced in a study of blood T cell repertoires in COVID-19 (dated by TCRdb to 2018 to 2020). Libraries were prepared through the immunoSEQ multiplex PCR assay. TCRdb took over this immuneACCESS table, retaining in-frame rearrangements with V and J assigned. Such tables are incomplete; in checked studies, under half of the missing clones stem from an unresolved V gene, and the remainder is unexplained. This sample holds tens of thousands of clones; approximately 83% were observed only once. 3.8% of the sample is in the top ten clones. Material: peripheral blood. These receptors originate from a man between 60 and 70 years old with acute or convalescent COVID-19.

The V call is TRBV9, the J call TRBJ2-7; D uncertain. The ends were cut back, 0 bases at V and 2 bases at J, with 9 bases in the middle. The CDR3 covers 14 residues. Germline V gene sequence: CDR1 SGDLS, CDR2 YYNGEE. CDR3 amino acids: CASSVGFGPYEQYF. CDR3 bases: TGTGCCAGCAGCGTAGGGTTTGGGCCCTACGAGCAGTACTTC.

This clone was observed a single time. The chain employs TRBV6-5 and TRBJ1-2; perhaps TRBD1 as D (5 bases). Germline loops: CDR1 MNHEY, CDR2 SVGAGI. CDR3 length: 13 amino acids. Trimming stripped 2 bases from V and 3 bases from J, with 7 bases between. The CDR3 is CASSYLRDYGYTF. The CDR3 coding sequence is TGTGCCAGCAGTTACCTCAGGGACTATGGCTACACCTTC.

CDR3 sequence reads: CASSQGLETNEKLFF. CDR3 bases: TGTGCCAGCAGCCAAGGGCTGGAGACTAATGAAAAACTGTTTTTT. This chain links TRBV3-1 (or the pseudogene TRBV3-2) with TRBJ1-4, with D unclear. CDR3 length: 15 residues. V gave up 1 base and J gave up 2 bases, with 8 bases separating them. Germline loops: CDR1 LGHDT, CDR2 YNNKEL (reference sequence).

This chain connects TRBV6-1 to TRBJ2-7; 11 nucleotides align to TRBD2. After removal of 1 base from V and 6 bases from J, the junction contained 5 bases not matched to a gene. Germline lookup yields CDR1 MNHNS and CDR2 SASEGT. This CDR3 has 15 amino acids. CDR3 in DNA: TGTGCCAGCAGTGAAGTTAGCGGGGGGGCCGGCGAGCAGTACTTC. Translated, it gives CASSEVSGGAGEQYF.

The chain links TRBV6-1 to TRBJ1-1; TRBD1 aligns across 7 bases. CDR1 and CDR2 (germline): MNHNS, SASEGT. The CDR3 is made up of 15 amino acids. V lost 3 bases to trimming and J lost 1 base; unmatched junction nucleotides: 5. CDR3 sequence: CASSDLHRGNTEAFF. CDR3 nucleotides: TGTGCCAGCAGTGATTTACACAGGGGGAACACTGAAGCTTTCTTT.

This sequence joins TRBV9 and TRBJ2-6, with TRBD1 matching 7 bases. Trimming at V came to 2 bases and at J to 0 bases, leaving 5 bases not matched to a gene. The V gene's germline CDR1 is SGDLS and CDR2 YYNGEE. The CDR3 has 17 residues. The CDR3 DNA sequence: TGTGCCAGCAGCGTGGGGACAGTCAACTCTGGGGCCAACGTCCTGACTTTC. It encodes CASSVGTVNSGANVLTF.

This chain uses TRBV7-9 with TRBJ1-3; D ambiguous. V was cut by 1 base and J by 1 base, with 5 bases left in between. There are 14 residues in the CDR3. The germline CDR1 and CDR2 sequences are SEHNR and FQNEAQ (reference sequence). CDR3 in DNA: TGTGCCAGCAGCTTAGGCGGATCTGGAAACACCATATATTTT. It encodes CASSLGGSGNTIYF. The full variable domain, rest sourced from reference TRBV7-9 and TRBJ1-3, is DTGVSQNPRHKITKRGQNVTFRCDPISEHNRLYWYRQTLGQGPEFLTYFQNEAQLEKSRLLSDRFSAERPKGSFSTLEIQRTEQGDSAMYLCASSLGGSGNTIYFGEGSWLTVV.

The rearrangement uses TRBV5-6 and TRBJ2-3, with 9 bases matching TRBD2. The CDR3 contains 14 residues. In germline, CDR1 is SGHDT, CDR2 YYEEEE. With 2 bases clipped from V and 3 bases from J, the junction kept 1 base outside the gene matches. CDR3 residues: CASSFSGRTDTQYF. The DNA of the CDR3 is TGTGCCAGCAGCTTCAGCGGGAGGACAGATACGCAGTATTTT.

The chain combines TRBV6-4 with TRBJ2-2; tentatively, D is TRBD1 (5 bases). The CDR3 runs to 14 residues. Germline CDR1 and CDR2: MRHNA and SNTAGT. V lost 6 bases, J lost 1 base, and 9 bases lay in between. For the CDR3, the DNA is TGTGCCAGCAGACCTCAGGGGAACACCGGGGAGCTGTTTTTT. Protein sequence: CASRPQGNTGELFF.

The gene calls are TRBV19 and TRBJ2-1; no clear D gene. The CDR3 runs to 14 residues. Between the trimmed V and J ends, which lost 6 bases and 0 bases, there was a span of 9 bases. In germline, CDR1 is LNHDA, CDR2 SQIVND (reference sequence). CDR3 coding DNA: TGTGCCAGTAGCGAGCATAGCTCCTACAATGAGCAGTTCTTC. Translating gives CASSEHSSYNEQFF. Using reference TRBV19 and TRBJ2-1 for the parts outside the CDR3, the full variable domain is DGGITQSPKYLFRKEGQNVTLSCEQNLNHDAMYWYRQDPGQGLRLIYYSQIVNDFQKGDIAEGYSVSREKKESFPLTVTSAQKNPTAFYLCASSEHSSYNEQFFGPGTRLTVL.

This clone was detected only once. V gene TRBV19 combines with J gene TRBJ1-3; D unclear. V was trimmed by 2 bases and J by 0 bases, leaving 14 bases between them. The CDR3 extends over 17 amino acids. CDR1 is LNHDA, CDR2 SQIVND, per germline (reference sequence). This CDR3 reads CASSITSSLSSGNTIYF. The CDR3 DNA reads as TGTGCCAGTAGTATAACCTCCTCATTGAGCTCTGGAAACACCATATATTTT.

This clone showed up just once. The J gene is TRBJ1-2, the V gene TRBV9, with TRBD1 matching 12 bases. Germline CDR1 SGDLS, CDR2 YYNGEE. After removal of 3 bases from V and 0 bases from J, the junction contained 6 bases not matched to a gene. The CDR3 is made up of 17 amino acids. CDR3 DNA: TGTGCCAGCAGCGCAGGGACAGGGGGCCTCGCTAACTATGGCTACACCTTC. Translation gives CASSAGTGGLANYGYTF.

The chain is built from TRBV9 and TRBJ1-4; D gene ambiguous. The CDR3 loop spans 15 amino acids. Germline loops: CDR1 SGDLS, CDR2 YYNGEE. The germline V and J ends were trimmed by 0 bases and 5 bases, with 11 bases remaining between them. This CDR3 reads CASSVGAASNEKLFF. The CDR3, as DNA: TGTGCCAGCAGCGTAGGGGCAGCTTCGAATGAAAAACTGTTTTTT.

The chain carries TRBV10-3 and TRBJ1-1; D possibly corresponds to TRBD1 (5 bases). The CDR3 is 15 amino acids. The germline V and J ends were trimmed by 3 bases and 1 base, with 12 bases remaining between them. The germline V gene has CDR1 ENHRY and CDR2 SYGVKD. CDR3 region: CAISDREGPNTEAFF. CDR3 DNA: TGTGCCATCAGTGATCGGGAGGGACCGAACACTGAAGCTTTCTTT.

This chain links TRBV7-3 with TRBJ2-1; 9 bases fit TRBD2. This CDR3 is 16 amino acids long. Losses at the gene ends were 0 bases for V and 8 bases for J; bases not matched to a gene: 8. Germline CDR1 is SGHTA and CDR2 is FQGTGA. The CDR3 sequence: CASSLTLAGGGDEQFF. The CDR3, as DNA: TGTGCCAGCAGCTTAACGCTTGCTGGCGGGGGGGATGAGCAGTTCTTC.

The chain uses TRBV7-6 and TRBJ2-1; D uncertain. This CDR3 contains 12 residues. With 5 bases removed from V and 6 bases from J, the gap between germline ends came to 8 bases. Germline loops: CDR1 SGHVS, CDR2 FNYEAQ. CDR3 coding DNA: TGTGCCAGCAGCAGACGGGTCAATGAGCAGTTCTTC. Protein product: CASSRRVNEQFF.

The J gene is TRBJ2-3, the V gene TRBV19; TRBD2 matches at 9 bases. This CDR3 has 17 residues. V was clipped by 4 bases and J by 2 bases; unmatched bases: 10. The germline gives CDR1 LNHDA, CDR2 SQIVND (reference sequence). CDR3 residues: CASSTRSERGDTDTQYF. The CDR3 nucleotides are TGTGCCAGTAGTACTCGATCTGAGCGGGGGGACACAGATACGCAGTATTTT.

The J gene is TRBJ2-2, the V gene TRBV6-5; 9 positions agree with TRBD1. The CDR3 length is 15 residues. CDR1 is MNHEY and CDR2 is SVGAGI in the germline V gene. With 6 bases clipped from V and 7 bases from J, the junction kept 9 bases outside the gene matches. The DNA for the CDR3 is TGTGCCAGCAGCTACAGGGGGCTGACGGGCGGGGAGCTGTTTTTT. This codes for CASSYRGLTGGELFF.

The V gene is TRBV3-1 (or the pseudogene TRBV3-2), the J gene TRBJ2-3; TRBD1 matches at 10 bases. The CDR3 extends over 13 amino acids. Germline V gene lookup returns CDR1 LGHDT and CDR2 YNNKEL (reference sequence). J was trimmed by 8 bases and V by 2 bases; bases with no gene match: 1. CDR3 protein: CASSQRQGATQYF. CDR3 sequence (DNA): TGTGCCAGCAGCCAACGACAGGGGGCTACGCAGTATTTT.

The chain is built from TRBV15 and TRBJ1-5; D may be TRBD1 (5 bases). Per germline, CDR1 LNHNV and CDR2 YYDKDF (reference sequence). Trimming took off 0 bases at V and 3 bases at J, with 9 bases between the two ends. The CDR3 extends over 15 amino acids. The CDR3 loop reads CATSRDARDNQPQHF. The CDR3 DNA reads as TGTGCCACCAGCAGAGATGCCAGGGACAATCAGCCCCAGCATTTT. Based on the CDR3 plus reference TRBV15 and TRBJ1-5, the full variable domain is DAMVIQNPRYQVTQFGKPVTLSCSQTLNHNVMYWYQQKSSQAPKLLFHYYDKDFNNEADTPDNFQSRRPNTSFCFLDIRSPGLGDTAMYLCATSRDARDNQPQHFGDGTRLSIL.